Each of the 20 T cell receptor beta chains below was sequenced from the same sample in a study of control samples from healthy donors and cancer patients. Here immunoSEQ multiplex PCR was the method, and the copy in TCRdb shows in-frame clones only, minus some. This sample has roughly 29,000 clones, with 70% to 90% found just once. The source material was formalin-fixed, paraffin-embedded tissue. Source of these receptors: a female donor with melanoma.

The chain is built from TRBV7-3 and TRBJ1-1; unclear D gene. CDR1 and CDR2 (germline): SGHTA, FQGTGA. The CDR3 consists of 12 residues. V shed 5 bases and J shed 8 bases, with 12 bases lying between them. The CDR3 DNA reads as TGTGCCAGCAGCCTCGACCTTGGGGAAGCTTTCTTT. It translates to CASSLDLGEAFF.

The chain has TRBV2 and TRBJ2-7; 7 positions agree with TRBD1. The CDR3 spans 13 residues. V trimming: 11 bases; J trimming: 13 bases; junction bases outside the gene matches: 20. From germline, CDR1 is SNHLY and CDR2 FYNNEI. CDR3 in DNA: TGTGCCTCCTTACAAGGGGACAGCCGACTCCTATACTTC. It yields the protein CASLQGDSRLLYF.

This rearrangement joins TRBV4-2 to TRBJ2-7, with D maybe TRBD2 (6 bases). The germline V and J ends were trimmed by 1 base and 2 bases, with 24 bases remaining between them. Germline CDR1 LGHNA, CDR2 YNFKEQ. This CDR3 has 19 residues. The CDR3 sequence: CASSQVYPGRFGGAYEQYF. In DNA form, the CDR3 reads TGTGCCAGCAGCCAAGTTTACCCCGGCCGGTTCGGGGGAGCCTACGAGCAGTACTTC.

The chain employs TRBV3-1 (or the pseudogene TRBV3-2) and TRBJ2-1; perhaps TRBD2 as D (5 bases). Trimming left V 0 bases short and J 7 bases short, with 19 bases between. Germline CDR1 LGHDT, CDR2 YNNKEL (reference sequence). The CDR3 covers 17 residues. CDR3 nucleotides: TGTGCCAGCAGCCAAGATAGGTGGGAGAAGGCCGCAAATGAGCAGTTCTTC. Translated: CASSQDRWEKAANEQFF.

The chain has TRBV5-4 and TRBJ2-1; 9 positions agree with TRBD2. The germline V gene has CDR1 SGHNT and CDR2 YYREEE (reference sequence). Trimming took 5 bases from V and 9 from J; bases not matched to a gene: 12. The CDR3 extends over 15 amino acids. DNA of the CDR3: TGTGCCAGCAGAACGGGGCGGGAGGGCCTAGGTGAGCAGTTCTTC. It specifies CASRTGREGLGEQFF. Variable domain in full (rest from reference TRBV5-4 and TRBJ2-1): ETGVTQSPTHLIKTRGQQVTLRCSSQSGHNTVSWYQQALGQGPQFIFQYYREEENGRGNFPPRFSGLQFPNYSSELNVNALELDDSALYLCASRTGREGLGEQFFGPGTRLTVL.

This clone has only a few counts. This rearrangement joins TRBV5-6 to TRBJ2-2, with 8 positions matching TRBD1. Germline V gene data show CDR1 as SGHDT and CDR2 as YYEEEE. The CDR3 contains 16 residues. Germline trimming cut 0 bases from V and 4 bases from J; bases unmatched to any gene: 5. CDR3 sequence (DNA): TGTGCCAGCAGCTTGGTAGGCAGGGGGCTCACCGGGGAGCTGTTTTTT. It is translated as CASSLVGRGLTGELFF. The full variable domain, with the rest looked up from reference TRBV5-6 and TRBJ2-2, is DAGVTQSPTHLIKTRGQQVTLRCSPKSGHDTVSWYQQALGQGPQFIFQYYEEEERQRGNFPDRFSGHQFPNYSSELNVNALLLGDSALYLCASSLVGRGLTGELFFGEGSRLTVL.

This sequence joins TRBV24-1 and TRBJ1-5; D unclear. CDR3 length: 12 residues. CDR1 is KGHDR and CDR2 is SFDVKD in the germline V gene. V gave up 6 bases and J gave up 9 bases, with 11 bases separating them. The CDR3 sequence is CATSNGRGPQHF. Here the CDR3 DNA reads TGTGCCACCAGTAACGGCCGGGGGCCCCAGCATTTT.

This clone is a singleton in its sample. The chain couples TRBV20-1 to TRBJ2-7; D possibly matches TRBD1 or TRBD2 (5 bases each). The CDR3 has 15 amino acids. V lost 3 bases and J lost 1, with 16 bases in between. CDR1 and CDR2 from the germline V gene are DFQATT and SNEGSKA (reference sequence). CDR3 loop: CSASSGAGISYEQYF. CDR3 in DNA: TGCAGTGCTAGTTCCGGGGCAGGGATTTCCTACGAGCAGTACTTC.

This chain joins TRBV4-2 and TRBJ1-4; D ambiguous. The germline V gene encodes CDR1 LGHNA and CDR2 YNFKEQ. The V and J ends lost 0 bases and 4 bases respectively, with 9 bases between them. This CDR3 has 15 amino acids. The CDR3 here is CASSQEGNFNEKLFF. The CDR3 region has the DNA TGTGCCAGCAGCCAAGAGGGGAATTTTAATGAAAAACTGTTTTTT.

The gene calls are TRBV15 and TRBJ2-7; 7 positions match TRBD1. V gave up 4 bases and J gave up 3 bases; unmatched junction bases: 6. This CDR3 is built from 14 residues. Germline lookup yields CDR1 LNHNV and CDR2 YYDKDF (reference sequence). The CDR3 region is CATSTYRGSYEQYF. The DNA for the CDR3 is TGTGCCACCAGCACCTACAGGGGCAGCTACGAGCAGTACTTC. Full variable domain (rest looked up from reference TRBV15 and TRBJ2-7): DAMVIQNPRYQVTQFGKPVTLSCSQTLNHNVMYWYQQKSSQAPKLLFHYYDKDFNNEADTPDNFQSRRPNTSFCFLDIRSPGLGDTAMYLCATSTYRGSYEQYFGPGTRLTVT.

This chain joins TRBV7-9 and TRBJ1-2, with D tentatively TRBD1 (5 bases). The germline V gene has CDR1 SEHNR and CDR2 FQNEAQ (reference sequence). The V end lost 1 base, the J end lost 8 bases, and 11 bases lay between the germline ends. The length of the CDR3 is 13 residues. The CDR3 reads CASSLVRDEGYTF. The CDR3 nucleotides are TGTGCCAGCAGCTTAGTCAGGGATGAAGGCTACACCTTC.

CDR3 nucleotides: TGTGCCAGCAGCCTCCCACTAGCGGGGGGTAATGAGCAGTTCTTC. Its protein is CASSLPLAGGNEQFF. This chain joins TRBV2 and TRBJ2-1, with 12 bases that match TRBD2. Germline V CDR1 and CDR2: SNHLY, FYNNEI. The CDR3 is made up of 15 amino acids. V lost 6 bases to trimming and J lost 7 bases; unmatched junction nucleotides: 7.

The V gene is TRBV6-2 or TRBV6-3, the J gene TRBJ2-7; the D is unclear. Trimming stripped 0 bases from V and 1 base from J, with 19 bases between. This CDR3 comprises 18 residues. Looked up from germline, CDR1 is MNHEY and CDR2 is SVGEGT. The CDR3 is CASSYSRSRGRHSYEQYF. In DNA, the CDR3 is TGTGCCAGCAGTTACTCTCGATCGCGCGGCAGGCATTCCTACGAGCAGTACTTC.

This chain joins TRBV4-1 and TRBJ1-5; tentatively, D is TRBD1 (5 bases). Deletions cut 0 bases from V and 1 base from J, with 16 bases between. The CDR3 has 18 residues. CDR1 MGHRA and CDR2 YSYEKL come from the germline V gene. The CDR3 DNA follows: TGCGCCAGCAGCCAAGACCCCCTGTGGGGGAAGAGCAATCAGCCCCAGCATTTT. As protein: CASSQDPLWGKSNQPQHF.

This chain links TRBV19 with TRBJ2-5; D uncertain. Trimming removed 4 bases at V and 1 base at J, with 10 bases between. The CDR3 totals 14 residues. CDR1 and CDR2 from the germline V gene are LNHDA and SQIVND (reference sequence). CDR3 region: CASSRREVQETQYF. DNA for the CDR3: TGTGCCAGTAGTAGGAGAGAGGTCCAAGAGACCCAGTACTTC.

CDR3 region: CASSRPGLAGVSDTQYF. For the CDR3, the DNA is TGTGCCAGCAGTCGACCGGGACTAGCGGGAGTATCGGATACGCAGTATTTT. The rearrangement links TRBV27 to TRBJ2-3; 14 bases map to TRBD2. The germline gives CDR1 MNHEY, CDR2 SMNVEV (reference sequence). CDR3 length equals 17 residues. V trimming: 5 bases; J trimming: 6 bases; junction bases outside the gene matches: 10.

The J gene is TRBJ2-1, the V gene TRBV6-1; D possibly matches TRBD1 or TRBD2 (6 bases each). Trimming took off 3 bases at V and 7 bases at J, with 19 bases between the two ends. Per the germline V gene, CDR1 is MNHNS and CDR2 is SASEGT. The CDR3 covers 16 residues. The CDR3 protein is CASSDERGEIRNEQFF. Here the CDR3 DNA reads TGTGCCAGCAGTGATGAGAGGGGGGAGATACGGAATGAGCAGTTCTTC.

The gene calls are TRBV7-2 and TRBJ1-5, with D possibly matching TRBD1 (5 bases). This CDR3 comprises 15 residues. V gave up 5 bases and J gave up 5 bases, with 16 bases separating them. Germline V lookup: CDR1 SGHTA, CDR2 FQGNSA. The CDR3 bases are TGTGCCAGCAGCAAAGCGTGGACAAACGATCAGCCCCAGCATTTT. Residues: CASSKAWTNDQPQHF.

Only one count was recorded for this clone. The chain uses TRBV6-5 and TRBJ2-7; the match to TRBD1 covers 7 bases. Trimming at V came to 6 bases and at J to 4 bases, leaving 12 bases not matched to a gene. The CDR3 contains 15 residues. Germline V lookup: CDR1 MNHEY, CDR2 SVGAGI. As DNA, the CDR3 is TGTGCCAGCAGCCGACAGGGCTCGCGTAGTTACGAGCAGTACTTC. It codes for CASSRQGSRSYEQYF.

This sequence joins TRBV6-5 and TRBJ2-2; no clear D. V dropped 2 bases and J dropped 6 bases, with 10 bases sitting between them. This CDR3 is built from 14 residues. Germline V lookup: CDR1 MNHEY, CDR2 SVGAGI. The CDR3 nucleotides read TGTGCCAGCAGTTACAGGGATGGGCCCGGGGAGCTGTTTTTT. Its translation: CASSYRDGPGELFF.